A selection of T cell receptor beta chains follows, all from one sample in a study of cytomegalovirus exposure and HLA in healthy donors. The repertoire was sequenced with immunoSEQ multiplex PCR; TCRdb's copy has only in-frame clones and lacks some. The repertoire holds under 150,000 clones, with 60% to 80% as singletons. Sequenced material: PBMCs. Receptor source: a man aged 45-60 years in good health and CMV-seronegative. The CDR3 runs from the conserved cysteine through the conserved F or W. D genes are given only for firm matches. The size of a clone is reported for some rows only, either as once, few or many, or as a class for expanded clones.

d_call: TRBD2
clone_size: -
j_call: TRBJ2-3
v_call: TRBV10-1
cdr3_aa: CASSESGTSGTDTQYF
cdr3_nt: TGCGCCAGCAGTGAGTCCGGGACTAGCGGGACAGATACGCAGTATTTT

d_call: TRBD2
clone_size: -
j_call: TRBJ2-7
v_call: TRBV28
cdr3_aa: CASSSAGVTYEQYF
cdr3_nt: TGTGCCAGCAGTTCCGCGGGGGTGACCTACGAGCAGTACTTC

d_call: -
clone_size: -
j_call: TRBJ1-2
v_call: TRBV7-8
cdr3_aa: CASSSPGRTNYGYTF
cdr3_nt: TGTGCCAGCAGCTCGCCTGGGCGTACTAACTATGGCTACACCTTC

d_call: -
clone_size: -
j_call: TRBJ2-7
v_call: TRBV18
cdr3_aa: CASSPFSYEQYF
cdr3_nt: TGTGCCAGCTCACCCTTCTCCTACGAGCAGTACTTC

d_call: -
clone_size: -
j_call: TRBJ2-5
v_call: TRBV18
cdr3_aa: CASSPYSQETQYF
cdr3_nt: TGTGCCAGCTCACCCTATTCTCAAGAGACCCAGTACTTC

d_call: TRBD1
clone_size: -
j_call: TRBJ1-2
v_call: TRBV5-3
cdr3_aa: CARSVMGGQDGYTF
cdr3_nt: TGTGCCAGAAGCGTCATGGGGGGACAGGATGGCTACACCTTC

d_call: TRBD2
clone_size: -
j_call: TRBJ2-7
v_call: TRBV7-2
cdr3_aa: CASSLIGTNSYEQYF
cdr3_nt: TGTGCCAGCAGCTTAATCGGGACTAACTCCTACGAGCAGTACTTC

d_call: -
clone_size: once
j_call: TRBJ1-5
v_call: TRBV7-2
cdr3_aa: CASSSERRGNSNQPQHF
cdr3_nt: TGTGCCAGCAGCTCAGAGCGCCGAGGGAATAGCAATCAGCCCCAGCATTTT

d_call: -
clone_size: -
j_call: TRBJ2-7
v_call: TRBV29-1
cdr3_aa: CSVDGFGGSEQYF
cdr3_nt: TGCAGCGTTGACGGTTTCGGAGGGTCTGAGCAGTACTTC

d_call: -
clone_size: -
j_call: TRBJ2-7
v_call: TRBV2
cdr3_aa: CASSEESGHAYEQYF
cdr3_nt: TGTGCCAGCAGTGAAGAGTCAGGGCACGCCTACGAGCAGTACTTC

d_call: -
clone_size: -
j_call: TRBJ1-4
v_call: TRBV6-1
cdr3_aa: CASSESRGQSNEKLFF
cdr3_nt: TGTGCCAGCAGTGAATCGCGCGGGCAGTCGAATGAAAAACTGTTTTTT